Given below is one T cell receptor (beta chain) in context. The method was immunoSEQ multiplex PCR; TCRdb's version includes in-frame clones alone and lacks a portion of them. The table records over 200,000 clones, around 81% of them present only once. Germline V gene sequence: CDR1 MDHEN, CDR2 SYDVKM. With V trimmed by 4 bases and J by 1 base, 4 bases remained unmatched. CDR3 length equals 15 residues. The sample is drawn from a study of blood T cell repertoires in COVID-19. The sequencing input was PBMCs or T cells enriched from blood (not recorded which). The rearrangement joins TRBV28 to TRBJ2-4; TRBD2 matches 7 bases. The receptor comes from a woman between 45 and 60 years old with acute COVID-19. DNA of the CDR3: TGTGCCAGCAGTTCGGGGGGATCGGCCAAAAACATTCAGTACTTC. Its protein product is CASSSGGSAKNIQYF.